These 25 T cell receptor beta chains came from one sample sequenced in a study of blood T cells in healthy people across ages. The second PCR ran about 6 to 12 cycles with a sample-barcoded 5' primer and J-beta primers. TCRdb re-called the 5' RACE reads through MiXCR, storing one row per CDR3 protein. Among about 800,000 distinct CDR3 sequences listed, 20% to 30% were seen once. This sample was shared with a second study, whose subject was T cells of mothers and their children.

Sequenced sample: blood. The source of these receptors is a boy aged 5-17 years in good health.

The chain links TRBV6-6 to TRBJ1-1; D unclear. The germline gives CDR1 MNHNY, CDR2 SVGAGI (reference sequence). With 1 base removed from V and 4 bases from J, the gap between germline ends came to 10 bases. This CDR3 region has 14 residues. CDR3 sequence: CASSYYGLVTEAFF. Here the CDR3 DNA reads TGTGCCAGCAGTTACTATGGGTTAGTCACTGAAGCTTTCTTT.

The rearrangement links TRBV20-1 to TRBJ2-5; 12 nucleotides align to TRBD2. This CDR3 has 17 residues. Germline CDR1 and CDR2: DFQATT and SNEGSKA (reference sequence). V lost 8 bases and J lost 5; bases outside the gene matches: 18. The CDR3 region has the DNA TGCAGTTCTTCCGGGCTAGCGGGAGGGGAAAGGTGGGAGACCCAGTACTTC. Amino acid sequence: CSSSGLAGGERWETQYF.

This clonotype has more than one count but fewer than ten. The V gene is TRBV2, the J gene TRBJ1-2, with a tentative D call TRBD1 (5 bases). The CDR3 runs to 16 residues. Looked up from germline, CDR1 is SNHLY and CDR2 is FYNNEI. Trimming stripped 8 bases from V and 0 bases from J, with 19 bases between. CDR3 in DNA: TGTGCCAGCCCCGAAGCCGCAGGGACGTCTAACTATGGCTACACCTTC. It specifies CASPEAAGTSNYGYTF.

Written as DNA, the CDR3 is TGTGCCAGCAGACAAAAAGCGGGACAGGGCTACGAGCAGTACTTC. This encodes CASRQKAGQGYEQYF. The chain uses TRBV6-5 and TRBJ2-7; 9 bases are shared with TRBD1. Trimming at V came to 6 bases and at J to 3 bases, leaving 9 bases not matched to a gene. The CDR3 contains 15 residues. CDR1 and CDR2 (germline): MNHEY, SVGAGI.

The chain links TRBV4-2 to TRBJ2-3; D uncertain. CDR1 and CDR2 (germline): LGHNA, YNFKEQ. Trimming removed 4 bases at V and 0 bases at J, with 17 bases between. This CDR3 spans 17 amino acids. The CDR3 reads CASSLTSQQPSTDTQYF. CDR3 nucleotide sequence: TGTGCCAGCAGCCTGACCTCCCAGCAGCCTAGCACAGATACGCAGTATTTT.

The chain has TRBV3-1 and TRBJ2-5; 7 positions agree with TRBD2. V lost 2 bases, J lost 1 base, and 7 bases stayed unmatched. CDR3 length equals 16 residues. Germline values: CDR1 LGHDT, CDR2 YNNKEL (reference sequence). DNA for the CDR3: TGTGCCAGCAGCCAACCCCGGGACTATCTCCAAGAGACCCAGTACTTC. Protein: CASSQPRDYLQETQYF.

The chain combines TRBV7-9 with TRBJ1-4; a weak D match, TRBD1 (5 bases). Germline V gene data show CDR1 as SEHNR and CDR2 as FQNEAQ (reference sequence). The CDR3 is 12 amino acids. Trimming pared 4 bases from V and 8 bases from J, leaving 8 bases between. In DNA form, the CDR3 reads TGTGCCAGCAGCTCGGACACAGAAAAACTGTTTTTT. Its translation: CASSSDTEKLFF. Based on the CDR3 plus reference TRBV7-9 and TRBJ1-4, the full variable domain is DTGVSQNPRHKITKRGQNVTFRCDPISEHNRLYWYRQTLGQGPEFLTYFQNEAQLEKSRLLSDRFSAERPKGSFSTLEIQRTEQGDSAMYLCASSSDTEKLFFGSGTQLSVL.

The chain uses TRBV20-1 and TRBJ1-2; perhaps TRBD1 as D (5 bases). The germline V gene encodes CDR1 DFQATT and CDR2 SNEGSKA (reference sequence). V lost 4 bases and J 4 bases, leaving 19 bases between the germline ends. The CDR3 extends over 15 amino acids. For the CDR3, the DNA is TGCAGTGCTACACTCAGTCCGACAGAATCCTATGGCTACACCTTC. Protein product: CSATLSPTESYGYTF.

The gene calls are TRBV24-1 and TRBJ2-7, with 10 positions matching TRBD1. Germline lookup yields CDR1 KGHDR and CDR2 SFDVKD. CDR3 length: 15 amino acids. The trim removed 3 bases at V and 4 bases at J, leaving 5 bases unmatched. CDR3 DNA sequence: TGTGCCACCAGTGATGGACAGGGGGTTGGATACGAGCAGTACTTC. Translated, it gives CATSDGQGVGYEQYF.

J is TRBJ1-4 and V is TRBV12-3 or TRBV12-4; D unclear. The V gene lost 3 bases and the J gene lost 0 bases, with 11 bases spanning the gap. This CDR3 is built from 16 residues. CDR3 protein: CASSFAGFATNEKLFF. CDR3 coding DNA: TGTGCCAGCAGTTTTGCGGGGTTCGCAACTAATGAAAAACTGTTTTTT.

The gene calls are TRBV24-1 and TRBJ2-5; 10 bases map to TRBD2. CDR1 is KGHDR and CDR2 is SFDVKD in the germline V gene. The V gene end was trimmed by 0 bases and the J gene end by 4 bases; junction bases not matched to a gene: 13. CDR3 size: 19 residues. The DNA of the CDR3 is TGTGCCACCAGTGATTTGTGGCTAGCGGGGGCCCGACGGCGAGAGACCCAGTACTTC. Translated: CATSDLWLAGARRRETQYF.

Notes on this clonotype: The junction differs from germline at one of its ends, possibly a read error. The V gene is TRBV7-7, the J gene TRBJ2-7; D gene uncertain. The CDR3 is 13 amino acids. CDR1 and CDR2 (germline): SSHAT, FNYEAQ (reference sequence). The CDR3 bases are TGTGCTAGCAGCTTAGAGGACTCCTACGAGCAGTACTTC. This sequence encodes CASSLEDSYEQYF. The complete variable domain, with remaining parts taken from reference TRBV7-7 and TRBJ2-7, reads GAGVSQSPRYKVTKRGQDVTLRCDPISSHATLYWYQQALGQGPEFLTYFNYEAQPDKSGLPSDRFSAERPEGSISTLTIQRTEQRDSAMYRCASSLEDSYEQYFGPGTRLTVT.

This rearrangement joins TRBV7-2 to TRBJ1-1, with TRBD1 matching 8 bases. The CDR3 is 14 residues long. The V segment lost 6 bases and the J segment 1 base; nucleotides outside the gene matches: 4. In germline, CDR1 is SGHTA, CDR2 FQGNSA. CDR3 in DNA: TGTGCCAGCAGACAAACAGGGGGGAACACTGAAGCTTTCTTT. The encoded protein is CASRQTGGNTEAFF.

The chain carries TRBV6-5 and TRBJ2-5; D is possibly TRBD1 (6 bases). This CDR3 is 13 amino acids long. V dropped 8 bases and J dropped 5 bases, with 15 bases sitting between them. The V gene's germline CDR1 is MNHEY and CDR2 SVGAGI. For the CDR3, the DNA is TGTGCCAGCGGTCCAGGGGTGGTGGAGACCCAGTACTTC. Its translation is CASGPGVVETQYF.

This clonotype appeared a few times. This chain uses TRBV21-1 with TRBJ1-6; TRBD1 is taken as the D call from the table, unchecked against the DNA. TRBV21-1 is recorded as a pseudogene. This CDR3 has 21 amino acids. The CDR3: CASSKALSGTGVSSYNSPLHF. In DNA, the CDR3 is TGTGCCAGCAGCAAAGCGCTTTCGGGGACAGGGGTTAGCTCCTATAATTCACCCCTCCACTTT.

The chain is built from TRBV18 and TRBJ2-1; no firm D call. This CDR3 is 15 amino acids long. V gave up 6 bases and J gave up 3 bases, with 15 bases separating them. The germline V gene has CDR1 KGHSH and CDR2 LQKENI. CDR3 sequence: CASSTTEDFYNEQFF. The CDR3 bases are TGTGCCAGCTCTACGACCGAGGATTTCTACAATGAGCAGTTCTTC. Drawing the rest from reference TRBV18 and TRBJ2-1, the complete variable domain is NAGVMQNPRHLVRRRGQEARLRCSPMKGHSHVYWYRQLPEEGLKFMVYLQKENIIDESGMPKERFSAEFPKEGPSILRIQQVVRGDSAAYFCASSTTEDFYNEQFFGPGTRLTVL.

This sequence joins TRBV4-3 and TRBJ1-1; D is undetermined. Germline V gene data show CDR1 as LGHNA and CDR2 as YSLEER. The CDR3 has 17 residues. With 7 bases removed from V and 0 bases from J, the gap between germline ends came to 21 bases. The CDR3 DNA reads TGCGCCAGCACCCCCAACAAGAGGGTTCTCATGAACACTGAAGCTTTCTTT. Residues: CASTPNKRVLMNTEAFF.

The genes are TRBV9 and TRBJ1-2; 9 bases line up with TRBD1. The V and J ends lost 0 bases and 5 bases, in that order; junction bases with no gene match: 5. Germline CDR1 SGDLS, CDR2 YYNGEE. The CDR3 extends over 15 amino acids. The CDR3 nucleotides are TGTGCCAGCAGCGTAGGGCCGGGACAGGGTTATGGCTACACCTTC. This translates into CASSVGPGQGYGYTF. Complete variable domain (other parts from reference TRBV9 and TRBJ1-2): DSGVTQTPKHLITATGQRVTLRCSPRSGDLSVYWYQQSLDQGLQFLIQYYNGEERAKGNILERFSAQQFPDLHSELNLSSLELGDSALYFCASSVGPGQGYGYTFGSGTRLTVV.

V usage is TRBV21-1 and J usage is TRBJ2-3; the table's D call, TRBD1, was not checked against the DNA. TRBV21-1 is listed as a pseudogene. The CDR3 runs to 15 residues. Here the CDR3 DNA reads TGTGCCAGCAGGGAGGAGGAAAGAGGGGCAGATACGCAGTATTTT. Translating gives CASREEERGADTQYF.

This clonotype showed up just a few times. The chain employs TRBV4-2 and TRBJ2-4, with D unclear. V was pared by 0 bases and J by 3 bases, with 12 bases between. The CDR3 is 16 amino acids. Germline lookup yields CDR1 LGHNA and CDR2 YNFKEQ. In DNA form, the CDR3 reads TGTGCCAGCAGCCAAGATCTGGCTAGTGACAAAAACATTCAGTACTTC. This codes for CASSQDLASDKNIQYF.

The table lists this clonotype with a few counts. The CDR3 spells CASSLTPGATTYEQYF. CDR3 nucleotides: TGTGCCAGCAGCTTAACCCCAGGGGCGACAACCTACGAGCAGTACTTC. The V call is TRBV11-2, the J call TRBJ2-7, with D maybe TRBD1 (6 bases). The CDR3 has 16 amino acids. Trimming pared 2 bases from V and 2 bases from J, leaving 16 bases between. Germline CDR1 is SGHAT and CDR2 is FQNNGV.

Only a few counts were recorded for this clonotype. V and J are TRBV12-3 or TRBV12-4 and TRBJ2-3, with D uncertain. The CDR3 loop spans 12 amino acids. V was shortened by 6 bases and J by 3 bases, with 7 bases between the two germline ends. The CDR3 nucleotides read TGTGCCAGCAGATCTGGGACAGATACGCAGTATTTT. It is translated as CASRSGTDTQYF.

This clonotype was counted between two and nine times. The CDR3 here is CASSPQQWNEQYF. The CDR3 DNA follows: TGCGCCAGCAGCCCGCAACAGTGGAACGAGCAGTACTTC. The V and J genes are TRBV5-1 and TRBJ2-5, with no clear D. The J call may be incorrect, as the DNA end agrees better with TRBJ2-7. Germline lookup yields CDR1 SGHRS and CDR2 YFSETQ. The length of the CDR3 is 13 residues.

This clonotype appeared once. The V call is TRBV12-3 or TRBV12-4, the J call TRBJ1-4, with D maybe TRBD1 (5 bases). This CDR3 spans 16 amino acids. The V gene lost 0 bases and the J gene lost 2 bases, with 10 bases spanning the gap. CDR3 loop: CASSLAGVGTNEKLFF. CDR3 bases: TGTGCCAGCAGTTTAGCGGGGGTGGGGACTAATGAAAAACTGTTTTTT.

This clonotype was counted a few times. The chain employs TRBV19 and TRBJ2-3, with TRBD1 as a possible D gene (5 bases). The CDR3 loop spans 16 amino acids. CDR1 and CDR2 from the germline V gene are LNHDA and SQIVND (reference sequence). Trimming stripped 5 bases from V and 3 bases from J, with 18 bases between. The CDR3 nucleotides read TGTGCCAGTAGTGCACATAGGAAGGGGCCTACAGATACGCAGTATTTT. Protein: CASSAHRKGPTDTQYF.